A single sample is the source of the 22 T cell receptor beta chains below, sequenced in a study of CD8+ T cells in alopecia areata. Reverse transcribed after extraction, RNA yielded cDNA as the sequencing template. Produced via immunoSEQ multiplex PCR; TCRdb's table is partial and in-frame only. The table includes about 120,000 clones, 30% to 40% detected once. The sample consisted of CD4+ T cells sorted from blood. These receptor sequences come from a human donor with alopecia areata.

This clone was observed a handful of times. The rearrangement links TRBV5-1 to TRBJ2-3, with D hard to call. Germline CDR1 and CDR2: SGHRS and YFSETQ. Trimming stripped 5 bases from V and 2 bases from J, with 9 bases between. There are 13 residues in the CDR3. CDR3: CASRQGPTDTQYF. In DNA, the CDR3 is TGCGCCAGCAGACAAGGACCCACAGATACGCAGTATTTT. Full variable domain (rest looked up from reference TRBV5-1 and TRBJ2-3): KAGVTQTPRYLIKTRGQQVTLSCSPISGHRSVSWYQQTPGQGLQFLFEYFSETQRNKGNFPGRFSGRQFSNSRSEMNVSTLELGDSALYLCASRQGPTDTQYFGPGTRLTVL.

The V gene is TRBV10-3, the J gene TRBJ1-2, with TRBD1 matching 7 bases. V gave up 4 bases and J gave up 6 bases; unmatched junction bases: 14. Germline CDR1 and CDR2: ENHRY and SYGVKD. CDR3 length: 16 residues. CDR3: CAISGLGQLYGDGYTF. The CDR3 coding sequence is TGTGCCATCAGTGGATTGGGACAGCTATACGGTGATGGCTACACCTTC.

This sequence joins TRBV30 and TRBJ2-3; TRBD2 matches 8 bases. With V trimmed by 0 bases and J by 2 bases, 1 base remained unmatched. CDR1 and CDR2 (germline): GTSNPN, SVGIG (reference sequence). The CDR3 length is 14 residues. CDR3 bases: TGTGCCTGGAGTGTAGCGGGAGCCACAGATACGCAGTATTTT. Protein sequence: CAWSVAGATDTQYF.

V usage is TRBV27 and J usage is TRBJ1-4; perhaps TRBD1 as D (6 bases). Germline lookup yields CDR1 MNHEY and CDR2 SMNVEV (reference sequence). The ends were cut back, 4 bases at V and 0 bases at J, with 12 bases in the middle. The CDR3 extends over 16 amino acids. CDR3 bases: TGTGCCAGCAGTTCCCTCTCAGGGGCAACTAATGAAAAACTGTTTTTT. Translation gives CASSSLSGATNEKLFF.

This clone has more than one count but fewer than ten. The chain carries TRBV29-1 and TRBJ1-2; no clear D. Trimming cost V 7 bases and J 4 bases, with 13 bases left between them. CDR3 length: 12 residues. Germline CDR1 reads SQVTM; CDR2 reads ANQGSEA. The CDR3: CSAGVGGYGYTF. The CDR3 DNA reads as TGCAGCGCTGGGGTAGGCGGCTATGGCTACACCTTC.

V is TRBV29-1 and J is TRBJ2-7; perhaps TRBD2 as D (5 bases). Trimming stripped 4 bases from V and 4 bases from J, with 14 bases between. The CDR3 is 13 amino acids. Germline CDR1 and CDR2: SQVTM and ANQGSEA. CDR3 coding DNA: TGCAGCGTTGCGGAGAGGGTGGGGTACGAGCAGTACTTC. Protein: CSVAERVGYEQYF.

The J gene is TRBJ2-6, the V gene TRBV5-1; D gene uncertain. Per the germline V gene, CDR1 is SGHRS and CDR2 is YFSETQ. Trimming took off 1 base at V and 4 bases at J, with 9 bases between the two ends. The CDR3 has 15 amino acids. The CDR3 region has the DNA TGCGCCAGCAGCTTGACAGTAACAGGGGCCAACGTCCTGACTTTC. Encoded protein: CASSLTVTGANVLTF. The variable domain in full, completed from reference TRBV5-1 and TRBJ2-6, reads KAGVTQTPRYLIKTRGQQVTLSCSPISGHRSVSWYQQTPGQGLQFLFEYFSETQRNKGNFPGRFSGRQFSNSRSEMNVSTLELGDSALYLCASSLTVTGANVLTFGAGSRLTVL.

The rearrangement joins TRBV2 to TRBJ2-1; D remains unclear. CDR3 size: 14 residues. The germline V and J ends were trimmed by 6 bases and 4 bases, with 13 bases remaining between them. Germline lookup yields CDR1 SNHLY and CDR2 FYNNEI. The CDR3 loop reads CASRTLAAYNEQFF. The CDR3 region has the DNA TGTGCCAGCAGGACCTTAGCAGCATACAATGAGCAGTTCTTC.

The chain's CDR3 is CAWIRGGSGNTQYF. The CDR3 DNA sequence: TGTGCCTGGATACGGGGCGGGAGTGGGAATACGCAGTATTTT. The chain couples TRBV30 to TRBJ2-3; 7 bases map to TRBD2. The V gene end was trimmed by 4 bases and the J gene end by 7 bases; junction bases not matched to a gene: 11. Germline CDR1 GTSNPN, CDR2 SVGIG (reference sequence). This CDR3 spans 14 amino acids. The full variable domain, completed using reference TRBV30 and TRBJ2-3, is SQTIHQWPATLVQPVGSPLSLECTVEGTSNPNLYWYRQAAGRGLQLLFYSVGIGQISSEVPQNLSASRPQDRQFILSSKKLLLSDSGFYLCAWIRGGSGNTQYFGPGTRLTVL.

This clone was observed a handful of times. The V and J genes are TRBV2 and TRBJ2-7, with D uncertain. CDR3 length: 11 amino acids. Per the germline V gene, CDR1 is SNHLY and CDR2 is FYNNEI. V lost 7 bases and J 5 bases, leaving 9 bases between the germline ends. This CDR3 reads CASTITHEQYF. In nucleotides, the CDR3 is TGTGCCAGCACGATTACCCACGAGCAGTACTTC.

By proportion, this clone is medium-sized (0.01 to 0.1%). V is TRBV18 and J is TRBJ1-2, with 8 positions matching TRBD1. The germline gives CDR1 KGHSH, CDR2 LQKENI. V was pared by 6 bases and J by 4 bases, with 19 bases of the junction left unmatched. The CDR3 consists of 18 residues. The CDR3 DNA is TGTGCCAGCTCTCAACAAGGGGTCGACAGGGGAAGCCTCTATGGCTACACCTTC. Its protein product is CASSQQGVDRGSLYGYTF.

Worth noting for this clone: The identical CDR3 is also encoded by other nucleotide sequences in the sample. This chain uses TRBV6-5 with TRBJ1-2; 11 bases line up with TRBD1. This CDR3 is 14 amino acids long. Germline V lookup: CDR1 MNHEY, CDR2 SVGAGI. J was trimmed by 4 bases and V by 5 bases; bases with no gene match: 3. In DNA form, the CDR3 reads TGTGCCAGCAGTCGGGACAGGGGGGCCTATGGCTACACCTTC. This codes for CASSRDRGAYGYTF.

J is TRBJ2-7 and V is TRBV9; D is possibly TRBD1 (6 bases). This CDR3 is built from 14 residues. V lost 0 bases and J lost 3, with 10 bases in between. Germline CDR1 and CDR2: SGDLS and YYNGEE. The CDR3 DNA sequence: TGTGCCAGCAGCGTAGCCCCGACAGGCTACGAGCAGTACTTC. Translating gives CASSVAPTGYEQYF.

This clone was recorded only once. J is TRBJ1-2 and V is TRBV6-5; D possibly corresponds to TRBD1 (5 bases). The CDR3 sequence is 12 residues long. V gave up 6 bases and J gave up 8 bases, with 13 bases separating them. The germline gives CDR1 MNHEY, CDR2 SVGAGI. The chain's CDR3 is CASRVRERGYTF. The CDR3 region has the DNA TGTGCCAGCAGAGTCAGGGAGAGAGGCTACACCTTC.

In its sample, this clone was seen a few times. The chain carries TRBV7-9 and TRBJ2-7; TRBD1 matches at 7 bases. The V gene end was trimmed by 5 bases and the J gene end by 3 bases; junction bases not matched to a gene: 7. The germline V gene has CDR1 SEHNR and CDR2 FQNEAQ (reference sequence). This CDR3 spans 14 amino acids. The CDR3 reads CASSRRGDSYEQYF. CDR3 nucleotides: TGTGCCAGCAGCCGCAGAGGGGACAGCTACGAGCAGTACTTC. Looking up the rest from reference TRBV7-9 and TRBJ2-7 gives the full variable domain: DTGVSQNPRHKITKRGQNVTFRCDPISEHNRLYWYRQTLGQGPEFLTYFQNEAQLEKSRLLSDRFSAERPKGSFSTLEIQRTEQGDSAMYLCASSRRGDSYEQYFGPGTRLTVT.

The chain joins TRBV5-4 to TRBJ2-5, with TRBD2 identical over 11 bases. The CDR3 length is 14 residues. Trimming cost V 7 bases and J 4 bases; bases outside gene matches: 6. CDR1 is SGHNT, CDR2 YYREEE, per germline (reference sequence). The CDR3 DNA sequence: TGTGCCAGCGGTTTAGCGGGAGGGGGAGAGACCCAGTACTTC. Translation: CASGLAGGGETQYF.

The chain joins TRBV15 to TRBJ2-5; D remains unclear. Trimming took 0 bases from V and 9 from J, leaving 14 bases between them. The germline gives CDR1 LNHNV, CDR2 YYDKDF (reference sequence). This CDR3 comprises 14 residues. DNA for the CDR3: TGTGCCACCAGCAGAGACCCGACCCGGCTGGCCCAGTACTTC. The encoded protein is CATSRDPTRLAQYF.

The V and J genes are TRBV5-1 and TRBJ1-1, with D perhaps TRBD1 (6 bases). Germline CDR1 SGHRS, CDR2 YFSETQ. The V and J ends lost 2 bases and 9 bases respectively, with 14 bases between them. There are 13 residues in the CDR3. The CDR3 region is CASSFGGLLQAFF. The CDR3 nucleotides are TGCGCCAGCAGCTTCGGGGGCTTGCTTCAAGCTTTCTTT.

The count of this clone is one. J is TRBJ2-5 and V is TRBV2, with TRBD1 identical over 7 bases. CDR3 length equals 15 residues. Germline CDR1 reads SNHLY; CDR2 reads FYNNEI. V gave up 10 bases and J gave up 2 bases; unmatched junction bases: 13. Here the CDR3 reads CATSLRLGQQETQYF. The CDR3 nucleotides are TGTGCCACGTCCTTGAGACTGGGACAGCAAGAGACCCAGTACTTC.

Worth noting for this clone: Other DNA variants within this sample encode the same CDR3. V usage is TRBV7-2 and J usage is TRBJ2-5, with D unresolved. The ends were cut back, 1 base at V and 2 bases at J, with 5 bases in the middle. Per germline, CDR1 SGHTA and CDR2 FQGNSA. The CDR3 is 13 amino acids. CDR3 DNA sequence: TGTGCCAGCAGCTTAGGCAGACAAGAGACCCAGTACTTC. Translation gives CASSLGRQETQYF.

This clone occurred once. The chain carries TRBV27 and TRBJ2-7; 9 bases agree with TRBD2. The germline CDR1 and CDR2 sequences are MNHEY and SMNVEV (reference sequence). The CDR3 has 14 amino acids. V lost 5 bases, J lost 2 bases, and 4 bases stayed unmatched. This CDR3 reads CASSAREGPYEQYF. DNA of the CDR3: TGTGCCAGCAGTGCGCGGGAGGGTCCCTACGAGCAGTACTTC.

V gene TRBV30 combines with J gene TRBJ2-7; 13 nucleotides agree with TRBD2. The CDR3 consists of 16 residues. Germline V gene sequence: CDR1 GTSNPN, CDR2 SVGIG (reference sequence). Trimming removed 2 bases from V and 4 bases from J; junction bases left unmatched: 8. The CDR3 here is CAWSPLAGGPGYEQYF. CDR3 DNA: TGTGCCTGGAGTCCACTAGCGGGAGGGCCGGGATACGAGCAGTACTTC.